This T cell receptor (beta chain) is from a study of blood T cell repertoires in COVID-19. At the level of the study: Both acute and convalescent COVID-19 samples were obtained from the United States, Italy and Spain. The cDNA or gDNA used as material had been derived from T cells, B-cell-depleted T cells, or PBMCs.

In the authors' workflow: Reference gene primer amplification gave estimated nucleated cell counts. The data were produced by immunoSEQ multiplex PCR, yet TCRdb's version contains in-frame clones alone and is incomplete. The V and J calls and clone size are taken from that table; D and trimming were inferred from the DNA. The data contain roughly 140,000 clones, approximately 90% of them singletons. CDR1 and CDR2 from the germline V gene are SNHLY and FYNNEI. Trimming cost V 2 bases and J 1 base, with 5 bases left between them. The CDR3 extends over 13 amino acids. This chain connects TRBV2 to TRBJ1-1; D is unresolved. This TCR came from a woman between 40 and 55 years old with acute or convalescent COVID-19. Sequencing was carried out using peripheral blood. The CDR3 nucleotides read TGTGCCAGCAGTGAAAATCAGAACACTGAAGCTTTCTTT. Its translation: CASSENQNTEAFF.